Here is one TCR beta chain with its context. The junction departs from germline at one end; a sequencing error may be responsible. The entry originates in a study of CDR3 diversity in severe acne. TCRdb recomputed calls from the PCR reads with MiXCR, one row per CDR3 protein. The table records about 97,000 distinct CDR3 sequences, about half of them present only once. This CDR3 contains 16 residues. Germline CDR1 is ENHRY and CDR2 is SYGVKD. Sequenced input: blood. The V call is TRBV10-3, the J call TRBJ2-7; D is possibly TRBD2 (5 bases). The sequence was collected from a male donor with acne. CDR3 residues: CASSSSADGKAREQYF. The CDR3 nucleotides are TGTGCCAGCAGTTCGTCAGCGGATGGCAAGGCGCGAGAGCAGTACTTC.